What follows are 13 T cell receptor beta chains derived from one specimen sequenced in a study of blood T cell repertoires in COVID-19. Assay used: immunoSEQ multiplex PCR; TCRdb lists only in-frame clones, some missing. The repertoire holds roughly 260,000 clones, with just over 90% as singletons. The sample was PBMCs or T cells enriched from blood (not recorded which). Source of these receptors: a woman younger than 35 who had recovered from COVID-19.

This chain links TRBV5-5 with TRBJ1-5; D call uncertain. The CDR3 totals 16 residues. Trimming removed 0 bases from V and 0 bases from J, with 10 bases in between. Per germline, CDR1 SGHKS and CDR2 YYEKEE (reference sequence). CDR3 DNA: TGTGCCAGCAGCTTGGTTTGGCAGAATAGCAATCAGCCCCAGCATTTT. As protein: CASSLVWQNSNQPQHF.

The chain recombines TRBV13 with TRBJ2-7, with TRBD1 identical over 7 bases. V shed 8 bases, J shed 6 bases, and the junction held 7 bases outside the gene matches. CDR3 length: 12 amino acids. Looked up from germline, CDR1 is PRHDT and CDR2 is FYEKMQ (reference sequence). CDR3 in DNA: TGTGCCAGCGAGGACAGGTTGGGCGAGCAGTACTTC. This translates into CASEDRLGEQYF.

The chain links TRBV5-5 to TRBJ2-5; the D gene is possibly TRBD2 (5 bases). The CDR3 consists of 13 residues. Trimming cost V 2 bases and J 1 base, with 6 bases left between them. CDR1 is SGHKS and CDR2 is YYEKEE in the germline V gene (reference sequence). The CDR3 reads CASSLTSQETQYF. In DNA, the CDR3 is TGTGCCAGCAGCTTAACTAGCCAAGAGACCCAGTACTTC.

V is TRBV24-1 and J is TRBJ2-7; weak D call: TRBD1 (5 bases). With 3 bases removed from V and 3 bases from J, the gap between germline ends came to 17 bases. CDR1 KGHDR and CDR2 SFDVKD come from the germline V gene. This CDR3 is 16 amino acids long. The CDR3 DNA reads as TGTGCCACCAGTGATCCCACGACGGACACCATCTACGAGCAGTACTTC. Its translation is CATSDPTTDTIYEQYF.

The chain recombines TRBV5-1 with TRBJ2-1, with 7 bases matching TRBD2. The germline CDR1 and CDR2 sequences are SGHRS and YFSETQ. Trimming cost V 0 bases and J 2 bases; bases outside gene matches: 5. The CDR3 covers 16 residues. This CDR3 is CASSLGMAGAYNEQFF. The CDR3 coding sequence is TGCGCCAGCAGCTTGGGTATGGCGGGAGCCTACAATGAGCAGTTCTTC.

V and J are TRBV10-3 and TRBJ2-2; D is possibly TRBD2 (5 bases). Germline V gene sequence: CDR1 ENHRY, CDR2 SYGVKD. The CDR3 has 16 residues. Trimming removed 0 bases from V and 9 bases from J, with 17 bases in between. In DNA, the CDR3 is TGTGCCATCAGTGAGTCGAGAGGCCTAGCTTACCGGGAGCTGTTTTTT. Translation gives CAISESRGLAYRELFF.

This chain joins TRBV7-2 and TRBJ2-4, with 11 bases fitting TRBD2. The germline V gene has CDR1 SGHTA and CDR2 FQGNSA. The CDR3 is made up of 19 amino acids. Germline trimming cut 5 bases from V and 0 bases from J; bases unmatched to any gene: 12. The CDR3 spells CASSPGTSGPALAKNIQYF. In DNA, the CDR3 is TGTGCCAGCAGCCCCGGGACTAGCGGACCGGCGCTAGCCAAAAACATTCAGTACTTC.

The chain is built from TRBV29-1 and TRBJ1-5, with TRBD1 matching over 8 bases. The length of the CDR3 is 13 residues. From germline, CDR1 is SQVTM and CDR2 ANQGSEA. The V gene end was trimmed by 7 bases and the J gene end by 3 bases; junction bases not matched to a gene: 5. CDR3 in amino acids: CSAWTGLNQPQHF. The CDR3 DNA reads TGCAGCGCCTGGACAGGGCTCAATCAGCCCCAGCATTTT.

V and J are TRBV5-1 and TRBJ1-1, with 12 bases aligning to TRBD1. The CDR3 length is 18 residues. Germline V gene lookup returns CDR1 SGHRS and CDR2 YFSETQ. V shed 1 base and J 9 bases; nucleotides not matched to a gene: 16. As DNA, the CDR3 is TGCGCCAGCAGCTTGCTCCCCGGGACAGGGGGCGCGGCCTCTCAAGCTTTCTTT. Protein product: CASSLLPGTGGAASQAFF.

This chain connects TRBV7-9 to TRBJ2-3; D ambiguous. The CDR3 totals 12 residues. Germline V lookup: CDR1 SEHNR, CDR2 FQNEAQ (reference sequence). V dropped 6 bases and J dropped 9 bases, with 13 bases sitting between them. The CDR3 DNA reads TGTGCCAGCAGGTTTGAGGAAGGAACGCAGTATTTT. Its translation is CASRFEEGTQYF.

The chain links TRBV10-3 to TRBJ2-3; 10 nucleotides align to TRBD2. Germline CDR1 ENHRY, CDR2 SYGVKD. This CDR3 region has 17 residues. The junction had 9 bases not matched to a gene; V was cut back by 2 bases and J by 4 bases. The chain's CDR3 is CAISEEEVAGGPDTQYF. As DNA, the CDR3 is TGTGCCATCAGTGAGGAGGAGGTAGCGGGGGGCCCAGATACGCAGTATTTT.

The chain recombines TRBV19 with TRBJ1-5; TRBD1 agrees at 8 bases. Germline V gives CDR1 LNHDA, CDR2 SQIVND (reference sequence). The V segment lost 4 bases and the J segment 5 bases; nucleotides outside the gene matches: 7. This CDR3 is built from 15 residues. The CDR3 is CASSTQGAWDQPQHF. In DNA, the CDR3 is TGTGCCAGTAGTACTCAGGGGGCGTGGGATCAGCCCCAGCATTTT.

The chain couples TRBV20-1 to TRBJ2-1; D is uncertain. CDR1 DFQATT and CDR2 SNEGSKA come from the germline V gene (reference sequence). The CDR3 has 11 amino acids. Trimming removed 1 base from V and 6 bases from J, with 4 bases in between. This chain's CDR3 is CSARASNEQFF. CDR3 nucleotides: TGCAGTGCTAGAGCCTCCAATGAGCAGTTCTTC.